The 10 T cell receptor beta chains below were found in one sample sequenced in a study of cytomegalovirus exposure and HLA in healthy donors. PCR was performed using 60 Vbeta and 13 Jbeta primers. Assay: immunoSEQ multiplex PCR; the TCRdb copy retains only in-frame clones and omits some. Among roughly 150,000 clones listed, roughly four fifths were seen once. Sequencing input: PBMCs. These receptors were taken from a female donor in good health and CMV-seronegative.

The chain is built from TRBV19 and TRBJ2-4, with a weak D call TRBD2 (6 bases). In germline, CDR1 is LNHDA, CDR2 SQIVND (reference sequence). V shed 9 bases and J shed 4 bases, with 28 bases lying between them. This CDR3 region has 18 residues. The CDR3 nucleotides read TGTGCCAGCCAAGTCGGGACTCCATCCGCGATACAAAAAAACATTCAGTACTTC. Its translation is CASQVGTPSAIQKNIQYF.

This clone was recorded a few times. J is TRBJ2-3 and V is TRBV6-1; 8 nucleotides match TRBD2. The CDR3 is 15 amino acids. The junction had 3 bases not matched to a gene; V was cut back by 2 bases and J by 2 bases. Germline V lookup: CDR1 MNHNS, CDR2 SASEGT. In DNA form, the CDR3 reads TGTGCCAGCAGTGAACTTAGCGGGATCACAGATACGCAGTATTTT. This encodes CASSELSGITDTQYF.

The V call is TRBV5-8, the J call TRBJ2-7; 9 bases line up with TRBD1. The CDR3 runs to 15 residues. Unmatched junction bases numbered 10, after V lost 4 bases and J lost 5 bases. Germline V gene sequence: CDR1 SGHTS, CDR2 YDEGEE. The CDR3 DNA sequence: TGTGCCAGCAGCCCCACCGGGACAGGGATGAACGAGCAGTACTTC. Its translation: CASSPTGTGMNEQYF.

V usage is TRBV2 and J usage is TRBJ2-7, with D maybe TRBD2 (7 bases). CDR3 length: 12 residues. CDR1 is SNHLY, CDR2 FYNNEI, per germline. The ends were cut back, 6 bases at V and 13 bases at J, with 19 bases in the middle. This CDR3 is CASREAGASGYF. CDR3 in DNA: TGTGCCAGCAGGGAGGCGGGGGCGAGTGGATACTTC.

The chain joins TRBV6-5 to TRBJ2-5; 9 bases are shared with TRBD1. The CDR3 extends over 14 amino acids. CDR1 MNHEY and CDR2 SVGAGI come from the germline V gene. Trimming took 3 bases from V and 6 from J; bases not matched to a gene: 5. The CDR3 protein is CASSYSGQGKTQYF. The CDR3 coding sequence is TGTGCCAGCAGTTATTCGGGACAGGGAAAGACCCAGTACTTC.

Details on this clone: One end of the junction does not line up with germline, which may come from a read error. This sequence joins TRBV19 and TRBJ1-1; 12 bases are shared with TRBD1. The length of the CDR3 is 15 residues. The V gene's germline CDR1 is LNHDA and CDR2 SQIVND (reference sequence). CDR3 protein: CASSIGGTGGLRWIF. The CDR3 region has the DNA TGTGCCAGTAGTATAGGGGGGACAGGGGGCCTCCGTTGGATCTTT.

The chain uses TRBV19 and TRBJ2-7, with 9 nucleotides matching TRBD1. The CDR3 length is 16 residues. V trimming: 1 base; J trimming: 5 bases; junction bases outside the gene matches: 9. The germline CDR1 and CDR2 sequences are LNHDA and SQIVND (reference sequence). CDR3 DNA: TGTGCCAGTAGTATAGGCTCTCGGACAGGGGTGCACGAGCAGTACTTC. Protein product: CASSIGSRTGVHEQYF.

On this clone itself: Within the sample, other DNA sequences also encode this same CDR3. This rearrangement joins TRBV5-1 to TRBJ2-3, with 14 positions matching TRBD2. This CDR3 has 16 amino acids. Germline V lookup: CDR1 SGHRS, CDR2 YFSETQ. V was pared by 4 bases and J by 3 bases, with 4 bases of the junction left unmatched. In DNA, the CDR3 is TGCGCCAGCAGCCCCCGGACTAGCGGGAGGACAGATACGCAGTATTTT. This gives the protein CASSPRTSGRTDTQYF. Complete variable domain (other parts from reference TRBV5-1 and TRBJ2-3): KAGVTQTPRYLIKTRGQQVTLSCSPISGHRSVSWYQQTPGQGLQFLFEYFSETQRNKGNFPGRFSGRQFSNSRSEMNVSTLELGDSALYLCASSPRTSGRTDTQYFGPGTRLTVL.

This chain joins TRBV6-6 and TRBJ2-2; D might be TRBD2 (7 bases). Trimming pared 7 bases from V and 2 bases from J, leaving 17 bases between. The CDR3 covers 16 residues. Germline values: CDR1 MNHNY, CDR2 SVGAGI (reference sequence). The chain's CDR3 is CASKYLGGANTGELFF. The CDR3 DNA follows: TGTGCCAGCAAATACCTGGGGGGGGCCAACACCGGGGAGCTGTTTTTT.

This clone was seen only once. The chain couples TRBV9 to TRBJ1-5; the match to TRBD1 covers 8 bases. J lost 3 bases, V lost 3 bases, and 5 bases had no gene match. Germline V gene lookup returns CDR1 SGDLS and CDR2 YYNGEE. The CDR3 spans 15 residues. CDR3 sequence: CASSAGQGYNQPQHF. Here the CDR3 DNA reads TGTGCCAGCAGCGCAGGACAGGGTTACAATCAGCCCCAGCATTTT.